The source of this T cell receptor (beta chain) is a study of OX40 agonist ivuxolimab in advanced cancers. About the research overall: Among those enrolled, mean age was around 55 years (range about 23 to 90) and about 82% were male.

V was trimmed by 5 bases and J by 2 bases, leaving 22 bases between them. Germline lookup yields CDR1 SGHVS and CDR2 FQNEAQ. There are 17 residues in the CDR3. Assay: immunoSEQ multiplex PCR; the TCRdb copy retains only in-frame clones and omits some. The sample has roughly 77,000 clones, just under 95% seen once; the top ten hold approximately 11%. The chain combines TRBV7-8 with TRBJ2-7; tentative D call: TRBD2 (5 bases). This sequence originates from an adult with an advanced solid tumor such as melanoma, head and neck, liver or kidney cancer. This specimen consisted of CD4+ or CD8+ T cells sorted from blood, obtained in a trial of the OX40 agonist ivuxolimab. CDR3 nucleotide sequence: TGTGCCAGCAGCCGTGTGCGAGCAGGAGGCGGGCCCTACGAGCAGTACTTC. Its protein is CASSRVRAGGGPYEQYF.